This T cell receptor (beta chain) originates from a study of identical twins. Looked up from germline, CDR1 is SGHRS and CDR2 is YFSETQ. There are 12 residues in the CDR3. The germline V and J ends were trimmed by 5 bases and 2 bases, with 4 bases remaining between them. Unique molecular identifiers were present on the cDNA, and a universal primer site came from template switching. TCRdb itself ran the 5' RACE reads through MiXCR, one entry per CDR3 protein. The sample has some 440,000 distinct CDR3 sequences; more than 20% are singletons. Notes on the study in general: Twin-shared out-of-frame alpha sequences were enriched for low generation probability. There were fewer insertions in abundant cord blood beta clonotypes, but memory repertoires showed no such pattern.

This clonotype was detected ten times or more. Antigen unknown. These data also formed part of another study, on T cells expressing NK-cell markers. That paper adds: Of the CD8+ T cells in about 6 donors, roughly 1.0-7.0% belonged to dominant NKG2C+ clonotypes.

The rearrangement uses TRBV5-1 and TRBJ2-2; D remains unclear. The sample was CD4+ T cells sorted from blood. The clonotype comes from a woman between 18 and 29 years old in good health. The CDR3 loop is CASRENTGELFF. The DNA of the CDR3 is TGCGCCAGCAGGGAAAACACCGGGGAGCTGTTTTTT.